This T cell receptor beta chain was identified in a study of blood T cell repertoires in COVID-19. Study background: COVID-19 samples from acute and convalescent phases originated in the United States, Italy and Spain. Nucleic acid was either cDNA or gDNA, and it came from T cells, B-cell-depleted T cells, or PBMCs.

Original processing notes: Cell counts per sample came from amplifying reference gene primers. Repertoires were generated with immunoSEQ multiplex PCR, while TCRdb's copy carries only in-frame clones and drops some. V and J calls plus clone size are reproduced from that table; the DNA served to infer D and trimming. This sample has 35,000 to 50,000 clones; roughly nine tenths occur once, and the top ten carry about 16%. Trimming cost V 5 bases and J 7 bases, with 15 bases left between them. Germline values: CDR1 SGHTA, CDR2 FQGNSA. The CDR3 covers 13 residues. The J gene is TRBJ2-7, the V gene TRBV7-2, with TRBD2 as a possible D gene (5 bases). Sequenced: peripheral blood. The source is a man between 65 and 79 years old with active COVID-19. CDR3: CASSVPGSGEQYF. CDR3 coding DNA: TGTGCCAGCAGCGTGCCGGGGTCGGGGGAGCAGTACTTC.